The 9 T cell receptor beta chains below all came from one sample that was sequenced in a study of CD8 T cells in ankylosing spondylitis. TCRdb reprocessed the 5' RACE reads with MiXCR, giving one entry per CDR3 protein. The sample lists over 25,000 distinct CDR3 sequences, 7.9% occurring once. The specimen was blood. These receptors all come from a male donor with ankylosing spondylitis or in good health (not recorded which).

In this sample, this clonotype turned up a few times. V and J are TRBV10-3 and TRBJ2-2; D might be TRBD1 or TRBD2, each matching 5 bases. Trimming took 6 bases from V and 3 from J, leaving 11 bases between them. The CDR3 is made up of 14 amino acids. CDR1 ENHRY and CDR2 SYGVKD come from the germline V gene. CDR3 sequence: CAIRPGTDTGELFF. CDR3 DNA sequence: TGTGCCATCAGACCCGGGACGGACACCGGGGAGCTGTTTTTT.

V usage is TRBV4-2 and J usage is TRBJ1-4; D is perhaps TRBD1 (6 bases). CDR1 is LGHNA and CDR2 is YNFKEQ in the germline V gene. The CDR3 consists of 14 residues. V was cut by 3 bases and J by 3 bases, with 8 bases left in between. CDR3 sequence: CASSQRTANEKLFF. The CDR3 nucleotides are TGTGCCAGCAGCCAGAGGACAGCTAATGAAAAACTGTTTTTT.

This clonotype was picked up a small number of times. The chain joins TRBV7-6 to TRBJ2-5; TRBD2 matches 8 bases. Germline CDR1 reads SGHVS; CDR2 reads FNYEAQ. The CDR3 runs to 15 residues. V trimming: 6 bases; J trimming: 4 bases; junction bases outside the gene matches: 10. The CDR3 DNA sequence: TGTGCCAGCAGTTTTCAAGCGGGAGTGGGAGAGACCCAGTACTTC. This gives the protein CASSFQAGVGETQYF.

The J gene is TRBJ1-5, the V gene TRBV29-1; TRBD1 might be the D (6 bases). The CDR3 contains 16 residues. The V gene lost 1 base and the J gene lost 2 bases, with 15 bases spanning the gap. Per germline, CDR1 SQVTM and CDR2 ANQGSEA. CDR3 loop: CSVEVSGGVGNQPQHF. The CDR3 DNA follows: TGCAGCGTTGAAGTGTCGGGGGGCGTTGGCAATCAGCCCCAGCATTTT.

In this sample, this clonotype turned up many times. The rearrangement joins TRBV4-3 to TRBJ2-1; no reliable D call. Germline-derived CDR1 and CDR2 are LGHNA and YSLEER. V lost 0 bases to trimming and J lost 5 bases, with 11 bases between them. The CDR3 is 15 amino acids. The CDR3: CASSQDRPAHNEQFF. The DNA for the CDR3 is TGCGCCAGCAGCCAAGATCGACCGGCCCACAATGAGCAGTTCTTC.

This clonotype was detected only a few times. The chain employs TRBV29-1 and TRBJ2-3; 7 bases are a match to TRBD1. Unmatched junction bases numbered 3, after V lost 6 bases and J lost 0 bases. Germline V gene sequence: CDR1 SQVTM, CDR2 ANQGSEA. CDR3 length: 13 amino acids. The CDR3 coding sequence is TGCAGCGTGAGGGGGCTAAGCACAGATACGCAGTATTTT. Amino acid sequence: CSVRGLSTDTQYF.

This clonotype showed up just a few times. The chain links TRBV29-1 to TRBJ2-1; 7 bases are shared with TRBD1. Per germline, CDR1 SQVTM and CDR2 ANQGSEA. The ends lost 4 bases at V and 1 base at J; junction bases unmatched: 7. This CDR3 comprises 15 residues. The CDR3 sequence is CSVVGSGQSYNEQFF. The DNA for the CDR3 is TGCAGCGTTGTGGGCTCGGGACAGTCCTACAATGAGCAGTTCTTC.

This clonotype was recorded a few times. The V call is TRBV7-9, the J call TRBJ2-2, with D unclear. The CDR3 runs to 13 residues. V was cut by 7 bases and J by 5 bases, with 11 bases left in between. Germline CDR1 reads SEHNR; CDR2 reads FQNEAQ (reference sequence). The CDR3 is CASTSIRTGELFF. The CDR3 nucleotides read TGTGCCAGCACTTCAATACGGACCGGGGAGCTGTTTTTT.

The CDR3 sequence is CATIANGANVLTF. DNA for the CDR3: TGTGCCACCATAGCTAATGGGGCCAACGTCCTGACTTTC. The rearrangement links TRBV10-3 to TRBJ2-6; the D is unclear. The CDR3 sequence is 13 residues long. The ends were cut back, 10 bases at V and 3 bases at J, with 10 bases in the middle. The germline CDR1 and CDR2 sequences are ENHRY and SYGVKD.